The T cell receptor (beta chain) under discussion was sequenced for a study of T cells in Graves' hyperthyroidism and ophthalmopathy. V was pared by 5 bases and J by 6 bases, with 20 bases between. CDR3 length equals 15 residues. Looked up from germline, CDR1 is SGHAT and CDR2 is FQDESV (reference sequence). Study-level points and caveats: Ophthalmopathy, which appeared later, was predicted by the model a median roughly 6.6 months before onset.

Ten or more counts support this clonotype. Its antigen is not known. RNA transcripts gave rise to amplified TCR beta CDR3 regions. HTBI primers drove first-round RT-PCR of the TCR CDR3. TCRdb ran MiXCR on the multiplex PCR reads and lists one entry per CDR3 protein. The table lists 250,000 to 300,000 distinct CDR3 sequences, 15% to 20% of them singletons. Sequencing used blood. V gene TRBV11-1 combines with J gene TRBJ2-7, with a weak D call TRBD1 (5 bases). This receptor was taken from a woman aged 55-70 years with Graves' ophthalmopathy. CDR3 in amino acids: CASSPDRPGFAEQYF. The CDR3 nucleotides are TGTGCCAGCAGCCCAGACAGACCAGGCTTCGCCGAGCAGTACTTC.